This is a list of T cell receptor beta chains from one sample in a study of control samples from healthy donors and cancer patients. Clones were read by immunoSEQ multiplex PCR, and TCRdb kept only the in-frame ones, dropping some. The sample carries around 150,000 clones, roughly nine tenths recorded once. The sample comprised blood. Source of these receptors: a man aged 25 to 40 in good health. Each CDR3 is given with its conserved first and last residue. Fields, in order: CDR3 protein, CDR3 DNA, J gene, V gene, clone size, D gene. A D gene is named only where the DNA matches it firmly. Some rows have no size entry. The others give once, few or many, or a class for an expanded clone.

cdr3_aa: CASSPYTDNYGYTF; cdr3_nt: TGTGCCAGCAGCCCATACACGGACAACTATGGCTACACCTTC; j_call: TRBJ1-2; v_call: TRBV9; clone_size: -; d_call: -
cdr3_aa: CAWSGTSGRGQETQYF; cdr3_nt: TGTGCCTGGAGCGGGACTAGCGGGAGGGGACAAGAGACCCAGTACTTC; j_call: TRBJ2-5; v_call: TRBV30; clone_size: once; d_call: TRBD2
cdr3_aa: CASSARQGGDSYEQYF; cdr3_nt: TGTGCCAGCAGCGCTCGACAGGGAGGCGACTCCTACGAGCAGTACTTC; j_call: TRBJ2-7; v_call: TRBV9; clone_size: -; d_call: -
cdr3_aa: CASRRNRGETQYF; cdr3_nt: TGTGCCAGCAGGCGAAACAGGGGAGAGACCCAGTACTTC; j_call: TRBJ2-5; v_call: TRBV12-3/TRBV12-4; clone_size: once; d_call: TRBD1
cdr3_aa: CASRGAGEVQETQYF; cdr3_nt: TGTGCCAGCAGGGGGGCGGGGGAGGTCCAAGAGACCCAGTACTTC; j_call: TRBJ2-5; v_call: TRBV6-5; clone_size: -; d_call: -
cdr3_aa: CASSQGVGGSSYNEQFF; cdr3_nt: TGCGCCAGCAGCCAAGGGGTCGGGGGAAGCTCCTACAATGAGCAGTTCTTC; j_call: TRBJ2-1; v_call: TRBV4-1; clone_size: few; d_call: -
cdr3_aa: CASSGEGASTQYF; cdr3_nt: TGTGCCAGCAGTGGGGAAGGAGCGTCTACGCAGTATTTT; j_call: TRBJ2-3; v_call: TRBV2; clone_size: -; d_call: -
cdr3_aa: CASGLVSGGTQYF; cdr3_nt: TGTGCTAGTGGTTTGGTATCCGGAGGGACCCAGTACTTC; j_call: TRBJ2-5; v_call: TRBV12-5; clone_size: -; d_call: -
cdr3_aa: CASSVDRGSYNEQFF; cdr3_nt: TGTGCCAGCAGCGTAGACAGAGGCTCCTACAATGAGCAGTTCTTC; j_call: TRBJ2-1; v_call: TRBV9; clone_size: -; d_call: -
cdr3_aa: CASSDQGGGNEKLFF; cdr3_nt: TGTGCCAGCAGTGATCAGGGAGGGGGTAATGAAAAACTGTTTTTT; j_call: TRBJ1-4; v_call: TRBV6-1; clone_size: once; d_call: -
cdr3_aa: CASSGPDRESGNTIYF; cdr3_nt: TGTGCCAGCAGCGGCCCGGACAGGGAATCTGGAAACACCATATATTTT; j_call: TRBJ1-3; v_call: TRBV9; clone_size: -; d_call: TRBD1
cdr3_aa: CASSSTSGSLRNIQYF; cdr3_nt: TGTGCCAGCAGCTCGACGAGCGGGAGTCTTCGGAACATTCAGTACTTC; j_call: TRBJ2-4; v_call: TRBV7-9; clone_size: -; d_call: TRBD2